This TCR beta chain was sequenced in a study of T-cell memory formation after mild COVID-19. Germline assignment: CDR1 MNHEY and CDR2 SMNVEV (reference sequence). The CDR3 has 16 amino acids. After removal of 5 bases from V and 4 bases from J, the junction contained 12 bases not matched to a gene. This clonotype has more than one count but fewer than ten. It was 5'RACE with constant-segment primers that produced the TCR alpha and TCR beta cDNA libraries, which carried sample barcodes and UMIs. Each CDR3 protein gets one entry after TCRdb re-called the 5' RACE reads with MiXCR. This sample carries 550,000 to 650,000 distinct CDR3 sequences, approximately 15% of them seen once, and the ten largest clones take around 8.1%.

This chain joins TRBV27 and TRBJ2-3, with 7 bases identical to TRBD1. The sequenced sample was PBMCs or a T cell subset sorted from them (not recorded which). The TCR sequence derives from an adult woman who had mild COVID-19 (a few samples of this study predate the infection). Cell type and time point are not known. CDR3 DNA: TGTGCCAGCAGTCCCATGCCTCGGGACAGCGCAGATACGCAGTATTTT. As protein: CASSPMPRDSADTQYF.